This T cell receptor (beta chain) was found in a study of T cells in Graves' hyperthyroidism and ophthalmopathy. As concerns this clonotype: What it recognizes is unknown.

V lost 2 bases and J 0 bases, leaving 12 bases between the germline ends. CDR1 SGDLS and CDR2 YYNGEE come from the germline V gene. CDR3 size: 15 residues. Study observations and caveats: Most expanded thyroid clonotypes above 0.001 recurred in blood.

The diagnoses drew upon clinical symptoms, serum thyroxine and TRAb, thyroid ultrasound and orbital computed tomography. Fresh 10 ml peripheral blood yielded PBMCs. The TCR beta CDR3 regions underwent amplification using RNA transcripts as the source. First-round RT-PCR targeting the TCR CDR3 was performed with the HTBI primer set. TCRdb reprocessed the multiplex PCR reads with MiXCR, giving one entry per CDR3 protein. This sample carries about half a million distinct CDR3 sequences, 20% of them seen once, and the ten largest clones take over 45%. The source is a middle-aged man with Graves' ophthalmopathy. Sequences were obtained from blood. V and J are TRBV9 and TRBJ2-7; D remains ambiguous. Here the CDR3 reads CASSVGPTASYEQYF. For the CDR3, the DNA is TGTGCCAGCAGCGTGGGTCCGACGGCCTCCTACGAGCAGTACTTC.